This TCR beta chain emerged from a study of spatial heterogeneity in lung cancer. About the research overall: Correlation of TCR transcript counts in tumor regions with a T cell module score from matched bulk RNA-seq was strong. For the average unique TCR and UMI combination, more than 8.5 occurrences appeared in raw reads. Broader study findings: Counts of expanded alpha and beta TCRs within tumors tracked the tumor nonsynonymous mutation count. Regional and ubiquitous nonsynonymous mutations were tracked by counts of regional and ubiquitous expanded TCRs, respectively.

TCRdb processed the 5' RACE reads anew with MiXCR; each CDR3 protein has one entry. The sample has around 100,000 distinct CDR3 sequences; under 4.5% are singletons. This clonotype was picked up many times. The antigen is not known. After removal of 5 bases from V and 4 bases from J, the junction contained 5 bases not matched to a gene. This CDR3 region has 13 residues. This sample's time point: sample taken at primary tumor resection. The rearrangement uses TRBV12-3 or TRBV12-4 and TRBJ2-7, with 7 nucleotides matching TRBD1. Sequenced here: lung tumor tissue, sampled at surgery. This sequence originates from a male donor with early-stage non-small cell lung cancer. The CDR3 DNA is TGTGCCAGCAGTACCGGGACAGTGTACGAGCAGTACTTC. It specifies CASSTGTVYEQYF.